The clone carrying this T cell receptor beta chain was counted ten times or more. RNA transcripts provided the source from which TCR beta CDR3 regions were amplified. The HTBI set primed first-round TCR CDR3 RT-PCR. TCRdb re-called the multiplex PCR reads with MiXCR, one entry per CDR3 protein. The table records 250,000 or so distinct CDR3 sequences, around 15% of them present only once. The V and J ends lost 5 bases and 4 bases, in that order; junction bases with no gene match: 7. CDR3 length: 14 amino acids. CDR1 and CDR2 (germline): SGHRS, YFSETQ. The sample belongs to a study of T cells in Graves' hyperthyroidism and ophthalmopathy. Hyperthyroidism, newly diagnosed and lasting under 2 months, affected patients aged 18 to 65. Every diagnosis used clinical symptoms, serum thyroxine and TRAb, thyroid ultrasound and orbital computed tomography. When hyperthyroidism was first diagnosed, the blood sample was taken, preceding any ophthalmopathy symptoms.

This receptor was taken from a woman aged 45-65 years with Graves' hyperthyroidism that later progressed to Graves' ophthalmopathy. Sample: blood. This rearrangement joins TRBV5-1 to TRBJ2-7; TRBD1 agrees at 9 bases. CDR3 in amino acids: CASRTGQGNYEQYF. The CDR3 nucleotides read TGCGCCAGCAGGACGGGACAGGGTAATTACGAGCAGTACTTC.